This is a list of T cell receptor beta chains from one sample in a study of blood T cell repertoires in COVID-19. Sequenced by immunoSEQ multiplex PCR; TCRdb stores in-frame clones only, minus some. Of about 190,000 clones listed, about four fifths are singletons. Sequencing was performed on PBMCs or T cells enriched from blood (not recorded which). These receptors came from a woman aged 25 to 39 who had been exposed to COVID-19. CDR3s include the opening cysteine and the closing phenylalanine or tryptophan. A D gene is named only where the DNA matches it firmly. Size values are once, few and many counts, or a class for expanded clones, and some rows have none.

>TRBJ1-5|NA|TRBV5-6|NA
TGTGCCAGCAGCTTGGAGGTCGGGCAGCCCCAGCATTTT
CASSLEVGQPQHF
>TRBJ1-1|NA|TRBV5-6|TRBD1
TGTGCCAGCAGCTTGGGGACAGGGGTGACTGAAGCTTTCTTT
CASSLGTGVTEAFF
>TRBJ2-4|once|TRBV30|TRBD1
TGTGCCTGGAGTATTGACAGGGGAGAAAACATTCAGTACTTC
CAWSIDRGENIQYF
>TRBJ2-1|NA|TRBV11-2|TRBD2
TGTGCCAGCAGCTTAATAGCGGGGGGACTCAATGAGCAGTTCTTC
CASSLIAGGLNEQFF
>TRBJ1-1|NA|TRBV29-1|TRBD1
TGCAGCGTGGGACAGGGGAACACTGAAGCTTTCTTT
CSVGQGNTEAFF
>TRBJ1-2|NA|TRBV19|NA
TGTGCCAGTAACCCCCGGGTCGGAGGGAATGATGGCTACACCTTC
CASNPRVGGNDGYTF
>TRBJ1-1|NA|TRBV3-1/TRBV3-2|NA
TGTGCCAGCAGCCAACAGGGTTTCTTGAACACTGAAGCTTTCTTT
CASSQQGFLNTEAFF
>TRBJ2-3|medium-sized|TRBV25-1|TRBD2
TGTGCCAGCAGTGACGGGCGGGGGGTATTTGATACGCAGTATTTT
CASSDGRGVFDTQYF
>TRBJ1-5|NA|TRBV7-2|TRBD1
TGTGCCAGCAGCACCGACAGGGCACAGCCCCAGCATTTT
CASSTDRAQPQHF
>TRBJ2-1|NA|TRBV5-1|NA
TGCGCCAGCAGCTTTAGACTCGTCAATGAGCAGTTCTTC
CASSFRLVNEQFF
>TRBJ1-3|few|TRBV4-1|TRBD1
TGCGCCAGCAGCCCCCCTACAGGGGCTGGTAACACCATATATTTT
CASSPPTGAGNTIYF
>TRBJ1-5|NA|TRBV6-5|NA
TGTGCCAGCAGCCCCTTACTATCGCGCAATCAGCCCCAGCATTTT
CASSPLLSRNQPQHF
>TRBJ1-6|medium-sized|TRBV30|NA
TGTGCCTGGAGTACTAGACCGAGGGGGAATAATTCACCCCTCCACTTT
CAWSTRPRGNNSPLHF
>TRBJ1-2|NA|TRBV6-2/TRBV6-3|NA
TGTGCCAGCAGTCCGGAAGGAGTCTATGGCTACACCTTC
CASSPEGVYGYTF
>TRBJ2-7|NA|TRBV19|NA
TGTGCCAGTAGTGACAATCTCTCCTACGAGCAGTACTTC
CASSDNLSYEQYF
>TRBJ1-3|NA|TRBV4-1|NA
TGCGCCAGCAGCCAAGAAAGCGGGTTCGGAAACACCATATATTTT
CASSQESGFGNTIYF
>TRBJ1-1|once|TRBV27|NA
TGTGCCAGCAGTTTAATTTTCCGGGGGGAAGCTTTCTTT
CASSLIFRGEAFF
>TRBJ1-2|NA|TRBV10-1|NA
TGCGCCAGCAGTGGGAGCAGGGACTATGGCTACACCTTC
CASSGSRDYGYTF
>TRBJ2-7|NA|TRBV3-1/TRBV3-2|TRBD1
TGTGCCAGCAGCGCCGACAGGGGGGGATCCTACGAGCAGTACTTC
CASSADRGGSYEQYF
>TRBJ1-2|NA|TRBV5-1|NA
TGCGCCAGCAGCTTGGCAGGGGATAATGGCTACACCTTC
CASSLAGDNGYTF
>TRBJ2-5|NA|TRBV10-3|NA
TGTGCCATCAGATTAGAGGGGGGGGCCCCAGAGACCCAGTACTTC
CAIRLEGGAPETQYF
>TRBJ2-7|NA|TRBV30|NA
TGTGCCTGGAGTATGGGCCTCAGGCTGGACGAGCAGTACTTC
CAWSMGLRLDEQYF
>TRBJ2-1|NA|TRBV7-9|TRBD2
TGTGCCAGCAGCTTAGTCCAGACTAGCGGGGGGCTTAACAATGAGCAGTTCTTC
CASSLVQTSGGLNNEQFF
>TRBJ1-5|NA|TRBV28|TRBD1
TGTGCCAGCAGAGACAGGGTGATCGGTCAGCCCCAGCATTTT
CASRDRVIGQPQHF
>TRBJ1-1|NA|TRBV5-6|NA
TGTGCCAGCAGCGGGGGGATGAACACTGAAGCTTTCTTT
CASSGGMNTEAFF
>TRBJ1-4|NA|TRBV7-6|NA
TGTGCCAGCAGCTCGAGGACACTTGAAAAACTGTTTTTT
CASSSRTLEKLFF
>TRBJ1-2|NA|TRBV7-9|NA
TGTGCCAGCAGCCCCAATTTTAGCTCTAACTATGGCTACACCTTC
CASSPNFSSNYGYTF
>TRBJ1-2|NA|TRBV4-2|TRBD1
TGTGCCAGCAGCCAAGATAGACAGGGGGAGAACTATGGCTACACCTTC
CASSQDRQGENYGYTF
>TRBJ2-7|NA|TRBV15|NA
TGTGCCACCAGCATCAACTACGAGCAGTACTTC
CATSINYEQYF
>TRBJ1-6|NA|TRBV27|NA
TGTGCCAGCAGTTTATCGAGGTCACCCCTCCACTTT
CASSLSRSPLHF
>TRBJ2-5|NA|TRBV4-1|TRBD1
TGCGCCAGCAGCCAAAGGGGGCTCCAAGAGACCCAGTACTTC
CASSQRGLQETQYF